This T cell receptor beta chain was documented in a study of blood T cell repertoires in COVID-19. The method was immunoSEQ multiplex PCR; TCRdb's version includes in-frame clones alone and lacks a portion of them. Of approximately 440,000 clones listed, about 91% are singletons. This CDR3 contains 14 residues. V shed 7 bases, J shed 2 bases, and the junction held 6 bases outside the gene matches. The germline gives CDR1 MNHEY, CDR2 SVGAGI. V is TRBV6-5 and J is TRBJ2-5, with 8 bases fitting TRBD2. Input material: peripheral blood. This clonotype was obtained from a woman aged 50 to 60 with COVID-19, enrolled during active disease. CDR3: CASTLSGGQETQYF. The DNA for the CDR3 is TGTGCCAGCACCTTGTCGGGGGGGCAAGAGACCCAGTACTTC.